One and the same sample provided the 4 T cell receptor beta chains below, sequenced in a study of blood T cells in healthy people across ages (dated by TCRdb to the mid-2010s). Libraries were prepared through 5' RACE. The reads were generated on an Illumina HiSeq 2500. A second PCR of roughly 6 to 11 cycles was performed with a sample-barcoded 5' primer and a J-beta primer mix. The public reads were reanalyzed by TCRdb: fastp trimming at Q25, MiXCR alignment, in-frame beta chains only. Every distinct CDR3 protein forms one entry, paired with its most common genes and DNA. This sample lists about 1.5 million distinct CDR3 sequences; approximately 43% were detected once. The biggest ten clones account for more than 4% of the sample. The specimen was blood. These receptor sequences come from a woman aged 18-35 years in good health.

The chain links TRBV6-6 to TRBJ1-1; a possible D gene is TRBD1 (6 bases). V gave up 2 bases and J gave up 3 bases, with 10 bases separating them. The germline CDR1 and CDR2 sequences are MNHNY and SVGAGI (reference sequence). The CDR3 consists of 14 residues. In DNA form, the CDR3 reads TGTGCCAGCAGTTACCATACAGGGTACACTGAAGCTTTCTTT. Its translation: CASSYHTGYTEAFF.

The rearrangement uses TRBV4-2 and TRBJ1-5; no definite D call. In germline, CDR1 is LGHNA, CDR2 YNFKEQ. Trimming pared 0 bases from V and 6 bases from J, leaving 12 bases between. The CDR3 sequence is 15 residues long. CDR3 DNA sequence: TGTGCCAGCAGCCAAGATATGGCAGGAAGTCAGCCCCAGCATTTT. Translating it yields CASSQDMAGSQPQHF.

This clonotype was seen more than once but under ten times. The CDR3 region is CASSLWAGGGYEQYF. For the CDR3, the DNA is TGTGCCAGCAGCTTATGGGCAGGAGGAGGCTACGAGCAGTACTTC. This chain uses TRBV5-8 with TRBJ2-7; tentative D call: TRBD2 (5 bases). Trimming pared 2 bases from V and 3 bases from J, leaving 15 bases between. The length of the CDR3 is 15 residues. The germline gives CDR1 SGHTS, CDR2 YDEGEE.

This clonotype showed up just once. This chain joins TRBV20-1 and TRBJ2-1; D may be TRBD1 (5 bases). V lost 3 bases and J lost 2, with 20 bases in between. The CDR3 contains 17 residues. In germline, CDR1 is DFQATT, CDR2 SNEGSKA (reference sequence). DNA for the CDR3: TGCAGTGCTAGGGGTTTGGACAACAGCGATCCCTACAATGAGCAGTTCTTC. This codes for CSARGLDNSDPYNEQFF.